This note documents a single T cell receptor (beta chain) sequence. These data belong to a study of T-cell memory formation after mild COVID-19. In TCRdb, the 5' RACE reads were re-called with MiXCR into one record per CDR3 protein. The sample lists 300,000 to 350,000 distinct CDR3 sequences, around 13% seen once, with 22% in the top ten. This CDR3 is built from 15 residues. From germline, CDR1 is SGHTA and CDR2 FQGTGA. V lost 5 bases and J 2 bases, leaving 10 bases between the germline ends. The sequence was collected from a man between 18 and 29 years old who had mild COVID-19 (a few samples of this study predate the infection). Cell type and time point are not known. V usage is TRBV7-3 and J usage is TRBJ2-6; D is unresolved. Material for sequencing was PBMCs or a T cell subset sorted from them (not recorded which). CDR3 sequence: CASSMTQAGANVLTF. In DNA, the CDR3 is TGTGCCAGCAGCATGACACAAGCTGGGGCCAACGTCCTGACTTTC. The full variable domain, completed using reference TRBV7-3 and TRBJ2-6, is GAGVSQTPSNKVTEKGKYVELRCDPISGHTALYWYRQSLGQGPEFLIYFQGTGAADDSGLPNDRFFAVRPEGSVSTLKIQRTERGDSAVYLCASSMTQAGANVLTFGAGSRLTVL.